Presented here are 8 T cell receptor beta chains from one specimen sequenced in a study of cytomegalovirus exposure and HLA in healthy donors. 60 Vbeta and 13 Jbeta primers were used in PCR. Libraries were prepared by immunoSEQ multiplex PCR; TCRdb keeps only in-frame clonotypes and omits some of them. The repertoire has some 200,000 clones, 75% to 90% of them found once; the top ten carry over 2.5%. Input material: PBMCs. All receptors come from a woman between 50 and 59 years old in good health and CMV-seropositive.

J is TRBJ2-1 and V is TRBV9; 11 bases fit TRBD2. The length of the CDR3 is 16 residues. Trimming removed 2 bases from V and 4 bases from J; junction bases left unmatched: 5. Germline lookup yields CDR1 SGDLS and CDR2 YYNGEE. The CDR3 DNA sequence: TGTGCCAGCAGCGTGTCTAGCGGGGGGAGTTACAATGAGCAGTTCTTC. It yields the protein CASSVSSGGSYNEQFF.

The rearrangement joins TRBV30 to TRBJ2-3, with 8 bases that match TRBD2. Looked up from germline, CDR1 is GTSNPN and CDR2 is SVGIG (reference sequence). The CDR3 consists of 14 residues. V was pared by 1 base and J by 2 bases, with 2 bases of the junction left unmatched. Here the CDR3 reads CAWSGGGYTDTQYF. The DNA for the CDR3 is TGTGCCTGGAGTGGCGGGGGGTACACAGATACGCAGTATTTT.

The chain employs TRBV29-1 and TRBJ2-5, with 9 bases that match TRBD2. Trimming cost V 3 bases and J 2 bases; bases outside gene matches: 16. Germline V lookup: CDR1 SQVTM, CDR2 ANQGSEA. The CDR3 is 18 amino acids. The CDR3 DNA is TGCAGCGTTGACGTGCCCAGCGGGGGGCCCACGCTACAAGAGACCCAGTACTTC. Its translation is CSVDVPSGGPTLQETQYF.

This clone appeared a few times. V gene TRBV7-8 combines with J gene TRBJ2-3, with 8 positions matching TRBD2. V was pared by 8 bases and J by 3 bases, with 7 bases of the junction left unmatched. CDR1 and CDR2 (germline): SGHVS, FQNEAQ. The CDR3 spans 14 residues. The CDR3 here is CASLVAGLTDTQYF. CDR3 coding DNA: TGTGCCAGCCTGGTAGCGGGGTTAACAGATACGCAGTATTTT.

V usage is TRBV5-1 and J usage is TRBJ2-1; 11 bases are a match to TRBD1. The ends lost 4 bases at V and 9 bases at J; junction bases unmatched: 9. Germline V gene lookup returns CDR1 SGHRS and CDR2 YFSETQ. CDR3 length equals 15 residues. The CDR3 protein is CASSPPGQGGGEQFF. Here the CDR3 DNA reads TGCGCCAGCAGCCCACCGGGACAGGGGGGTGGTGAGCAGTTCTTC.

Details on this clone: A read error is likely, as this CDR3 ends without the conserved phenylalanine or tryptophan. The DNA is left out, because the CDR3 cannot be placed on it with certainty; the CDR3 is given as TCRdb lists it. The genes are TRBV2 and TRBJ1-2. The germline gives CDR1 SNHLY, CDR2 FYNNEI. 13 amino acids form the CDR3, both terminal residues included. The chain's CDR3 is CASSEERRSGRVV.

The rearrangement links TRBV5-6 to TRBJ1-2; maybe TRBD1 (5 bases). The CDR3 runs to 15 residues. Trimming stripped 5 bases from V and 0 bases from J, with 14 bases between. Looked up from germline, CDR1 is SGHDT and CDR2 is YYEEEE. This chain's CDR3 is CASSHGQGTNYGYTF. The CDR3 bases are TGTGCCAGCAGTCACGGACAAGGTACTAACTATGGCTACACCTTC. Full variable domain (outside the CDR3, taken from reference TRBV5-6 and TRBJ1-2): DAGVTQSPTHLIKTRGQQVTLRCSPKSGHDTVSWYQQALGQGPQFIFQYYEEEERQRGNFPDRFSGHQFPNYSSELNVNALLLGDSALYLCASSHGQGTNYGYTFGSGTRLTVV.

This chain uses TRBV4-2 with TRBJ2-1; TRBD2 might be the D (6 bases). V lost 1 base and J 5 bases, leaving 18 bases between the germline ends. Germline lookup yields CDR1 LGHNA and CDR2 YNFKEQ. The CDR3 is 17 residues long. The CDR3 DNA sequence: TGTGCCAGCAGCCAAGTAGGTAGGGGCGGGGCCGACAATGAGCAGTTCTTC. Translating gives CASSQVGRGGADNEQFF.